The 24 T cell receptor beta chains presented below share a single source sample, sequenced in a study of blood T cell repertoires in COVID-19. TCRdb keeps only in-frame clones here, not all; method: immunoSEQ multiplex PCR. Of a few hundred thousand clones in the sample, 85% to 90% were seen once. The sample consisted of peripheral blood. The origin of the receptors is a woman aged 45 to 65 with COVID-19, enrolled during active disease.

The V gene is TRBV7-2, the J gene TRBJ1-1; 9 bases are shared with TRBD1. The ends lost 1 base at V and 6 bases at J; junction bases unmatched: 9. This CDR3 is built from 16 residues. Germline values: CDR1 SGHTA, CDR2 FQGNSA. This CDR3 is CASSLVGTGTYSEAFF. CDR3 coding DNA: TGTGCCAGCAGCTTAGTTGGGACAGGGACGTATTCTGAAGCTTTCTTT.

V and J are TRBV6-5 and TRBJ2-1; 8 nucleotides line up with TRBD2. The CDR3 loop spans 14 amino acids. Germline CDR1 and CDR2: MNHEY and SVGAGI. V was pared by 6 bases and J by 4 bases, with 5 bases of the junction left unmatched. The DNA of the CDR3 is TGTGCCAGCAGCGGACTAGCACGGTACAATGAGCAGTTCTTC. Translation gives CASSGLARYNEQFF.

For the CDR3, the DNA is TGTGCCAGCAGCCCGGGACTGATAGCCTACGAGCAGTACTTC. Its translation is CASSPGLIAYEQYF. The V and J genes are TRBV11-1 and TRBJ2-7, with TRBD2 as a possible D gene (6 bases). Germline CDR1 reads SGHAT; CDR2 reads FQDESV (reference sequence). The CDR3 runs to 14 residues. The V gene lost 5 bases and the J gene lost 2 bases, with 13 bases spanning the gap.

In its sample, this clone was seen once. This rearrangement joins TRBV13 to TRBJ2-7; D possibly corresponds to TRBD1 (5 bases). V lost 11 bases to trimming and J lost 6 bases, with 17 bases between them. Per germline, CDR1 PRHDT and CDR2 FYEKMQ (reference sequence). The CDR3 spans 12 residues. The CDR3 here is CASGHPQGEQYF. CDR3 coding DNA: TGTGCCTCCGGGCACCCGCAGGGCGAGCAGTACTTC. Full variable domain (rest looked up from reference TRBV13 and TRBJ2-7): AAGVIQSPRHLIKEKRETATLKCYPIPRHDTVYWYQQGPGQDPQFLISFYEKMQSDKGSIPDRFSAQQFSDYHSELNMSSLELGDSALYFCASGHPQGEQYFGPGTRLTVT.

The CDR3 here is CASSQVARLYSNQPQHF. The DNA of the CDR3 is TGTGCCAGCAGCCAGGTGGCCCGTTTGTATAGCAATCAGCCCCAGCATTTT. The chain recombines TRBV3-1 (or the pseudogene TRBV3-2) with TRBJ1-5; no clear D gene. CDR1 and CDR2 (germline): LGHDT, YNNKEL (reference sequence). The CDR3 spans 17 residues. V lost 3 bases and J lost 0, with 15 bases in between.

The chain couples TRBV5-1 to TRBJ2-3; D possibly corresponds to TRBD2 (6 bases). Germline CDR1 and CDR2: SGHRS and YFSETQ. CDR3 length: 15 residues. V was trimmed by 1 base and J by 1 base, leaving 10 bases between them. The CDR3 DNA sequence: TGCGCCAGCAGCTTGAAGACGGGGGGCACAGATACGCAGTATTTT. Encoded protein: CASSLKTGGTDTQYF.

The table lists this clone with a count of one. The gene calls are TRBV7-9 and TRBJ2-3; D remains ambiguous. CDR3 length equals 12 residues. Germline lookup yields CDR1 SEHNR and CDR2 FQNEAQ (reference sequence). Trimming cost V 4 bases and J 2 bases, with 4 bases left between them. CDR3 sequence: CASSYYTDTQYF. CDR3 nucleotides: TGTGCCAGCAGCTACTACACAGATACGCAGTATTTT.

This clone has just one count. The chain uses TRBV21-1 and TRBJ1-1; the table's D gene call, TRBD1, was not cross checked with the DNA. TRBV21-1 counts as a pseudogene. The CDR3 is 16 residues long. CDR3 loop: CASSKGGDRSNTEAFF. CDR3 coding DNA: TGTGCCAGCAGCAAAGGCGGGGACAGATCGAACACTGAAGCTTTCTTT.

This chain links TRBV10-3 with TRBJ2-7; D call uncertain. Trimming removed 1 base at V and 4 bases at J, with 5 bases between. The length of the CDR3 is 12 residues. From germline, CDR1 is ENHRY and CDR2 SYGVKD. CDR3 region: CAISEYSYEQYF. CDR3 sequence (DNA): TGTGCCATCAGTGAGTACTCTTACGAGCAGTACTTC.

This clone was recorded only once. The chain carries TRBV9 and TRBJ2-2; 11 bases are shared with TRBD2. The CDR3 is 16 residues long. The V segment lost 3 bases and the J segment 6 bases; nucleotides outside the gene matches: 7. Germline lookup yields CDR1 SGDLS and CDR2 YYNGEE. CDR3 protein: CASSEGISGRAGELFF. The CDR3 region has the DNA TGTGCCAGCAGCGAGGGGATTAGCGGGAGGGCCGGGGAGCTGTTTTTT. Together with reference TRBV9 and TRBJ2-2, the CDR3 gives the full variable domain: DSGVTQTPKHLITATGQRVTLRCSPRSGDLSVYWYQQSLDQGLQFLIQYYNGEERAKGNILERFSAQQFPDLHSELNLSSLELGDSALYFCASSEGISGRAGELFFGEGSRLTVL.

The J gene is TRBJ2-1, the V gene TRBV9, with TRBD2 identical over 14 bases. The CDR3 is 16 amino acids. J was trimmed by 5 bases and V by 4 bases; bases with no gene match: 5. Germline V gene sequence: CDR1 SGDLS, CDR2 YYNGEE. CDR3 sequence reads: CASSPGLAGVNNEQFF. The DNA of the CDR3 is TGTGCCAGCAGCCCGGGACTAGCGGGAGTCAACAATGAGCAGTTCTTC.

This CDR3 reads CASSWWDFNNEQFF. CDR3 DNA: TGCGCCAGCAGCTGGTGGGACTTCAACAATGAGCAGTTCTTC. The chain has TRBV5-1 and TRBJ2-1; TRBD2 is a possible D gene (6 bases). CDR1 and CDR2 from the germline V gene are SGHRS and YFSETQ. Trimming took off 3 bases at V and 5 bases at J, with 12 bases between the two ends. The CDR3 spans 14 residues.

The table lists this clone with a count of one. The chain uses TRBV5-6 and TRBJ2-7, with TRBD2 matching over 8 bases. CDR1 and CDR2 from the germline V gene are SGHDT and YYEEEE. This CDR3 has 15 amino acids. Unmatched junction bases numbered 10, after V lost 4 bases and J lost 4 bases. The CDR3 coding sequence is TGTGCCAGCAGCGAGCTACGGGAGGGAGATTACGAGCAGTACTTC. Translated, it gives CASSELREGDYEQYF.

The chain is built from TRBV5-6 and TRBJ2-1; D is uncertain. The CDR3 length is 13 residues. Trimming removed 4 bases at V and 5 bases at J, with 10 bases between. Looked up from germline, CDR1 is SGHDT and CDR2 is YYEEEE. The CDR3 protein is CASSADRDNEQFF. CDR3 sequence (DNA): TGTGCCAGCAGCGCTGACCGGGACAATGAGCAGTTCTTC.

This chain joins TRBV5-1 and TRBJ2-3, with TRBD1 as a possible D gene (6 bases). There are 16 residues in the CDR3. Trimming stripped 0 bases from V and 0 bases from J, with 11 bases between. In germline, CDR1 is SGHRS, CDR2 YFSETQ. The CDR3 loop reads CASSLDGTTSTDTQYF. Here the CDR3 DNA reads TGCGCCAGCAGCTTGGATGGGACAACTAGCACAGATACGCAGTATTTT.

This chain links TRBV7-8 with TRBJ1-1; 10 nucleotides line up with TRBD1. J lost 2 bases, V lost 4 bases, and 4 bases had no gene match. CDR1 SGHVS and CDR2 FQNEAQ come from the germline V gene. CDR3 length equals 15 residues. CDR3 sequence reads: CASSYRTGGNTEAFF. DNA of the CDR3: TGTGCCAGCAGCTACCGGACAGGGGGAAACACTGAAGCTTTCTTT. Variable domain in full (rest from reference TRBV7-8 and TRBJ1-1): GAGVSQSPRYKVAKRGQDVALRCDPISGHVSLFWYQQALGQGPEFLTYFQNEAQLDKSGLPSDRFFAERPEGSVSTLKIQRTQQEDSAVYLCASSYRTGGNTEAFFGQGTRLTVV.

DNA of the CDR3: TGTGCCAGCAGCTCATTTTACGGCGAGCAGTACTTC. It codes for CASSSFYGEQYF. The V gene is TRBV7-2, the J gene TRBJ2-7; unclear D gene. The CDR3 sequence is 12 residues long. The V end was cut by 4 bases, the J end by 6 bases, with 10 bases between. Germline V CDR1 and CDR2: SGHTA, FQGNSA.

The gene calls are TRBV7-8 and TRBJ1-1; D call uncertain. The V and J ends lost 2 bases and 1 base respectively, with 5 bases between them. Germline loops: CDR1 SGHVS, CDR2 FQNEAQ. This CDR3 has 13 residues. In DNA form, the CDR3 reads TGTGCCAGCAGCTTATTTAAGAACACTGAAGCTTTCTTT. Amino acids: CASSLFKNTEAFF.

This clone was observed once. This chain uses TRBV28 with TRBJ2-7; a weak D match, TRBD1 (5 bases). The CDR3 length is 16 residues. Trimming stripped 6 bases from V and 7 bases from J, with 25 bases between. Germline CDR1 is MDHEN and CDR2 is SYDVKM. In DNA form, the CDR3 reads TGTGCCAGCAGCCTCTTTACGTTGACAGTGTCTAAGGAGCAGTACTTC. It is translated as CASSLFTLTVSKEQYF.

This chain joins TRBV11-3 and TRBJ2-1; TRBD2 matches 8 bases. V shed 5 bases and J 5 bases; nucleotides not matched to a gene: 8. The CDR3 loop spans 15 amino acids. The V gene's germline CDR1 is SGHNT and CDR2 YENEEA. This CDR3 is CASSPSGLANNEQFF. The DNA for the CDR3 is TGTGCCAGCAGCCCCTCCGGACTAGCAAACAATGAGCAGTTCTTC.

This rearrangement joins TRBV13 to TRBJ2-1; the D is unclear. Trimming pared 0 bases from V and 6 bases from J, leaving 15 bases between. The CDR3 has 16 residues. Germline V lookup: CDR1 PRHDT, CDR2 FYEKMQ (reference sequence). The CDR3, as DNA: TGTGCCAGCAGCTTAGGCGCACTCATCCATGGCAATGAGCAGTTCTTC. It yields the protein CASSLGALIHGNEQFF.

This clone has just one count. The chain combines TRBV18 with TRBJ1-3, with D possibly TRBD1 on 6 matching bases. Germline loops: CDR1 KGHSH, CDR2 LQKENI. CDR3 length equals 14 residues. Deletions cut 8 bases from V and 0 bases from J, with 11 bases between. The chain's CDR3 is CASKGVLSGNTIYF. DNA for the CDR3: TGTGCCAGCAAGGGGGTCCTCTCTGGAAACACCATATATTTT. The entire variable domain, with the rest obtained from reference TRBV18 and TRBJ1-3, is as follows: NAGVMQNPRHLVRRRGQEARLRCSPMKGHSHVYWYRQLPEEGLKFMVYLQKENIIDESGMPKERFSAEFPKEGPSILRIQQVVRGDSAAYFCASKGVLSGNTIYFGEGSWLTVV.

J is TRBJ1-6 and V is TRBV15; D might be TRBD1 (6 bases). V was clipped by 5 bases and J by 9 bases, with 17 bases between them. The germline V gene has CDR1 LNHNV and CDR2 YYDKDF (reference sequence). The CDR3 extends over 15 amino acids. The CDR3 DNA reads TGTGCCACCAGCCAGGGGCGGCCTATGGTTTCACCCCTCCACTTT. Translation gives CATSQGRPMVSPLHF.

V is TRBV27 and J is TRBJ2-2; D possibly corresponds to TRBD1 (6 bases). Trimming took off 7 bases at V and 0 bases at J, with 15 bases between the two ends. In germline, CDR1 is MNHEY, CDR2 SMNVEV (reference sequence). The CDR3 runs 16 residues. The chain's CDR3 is CASNSRTATNTGELFF. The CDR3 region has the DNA TGTGCCAGCAATTCTCGGACAGCAACGAACACCGGGGAGCTGTTTTTT.